Each of the 20 T cell receptor beta chains below was sequenced from the same sample in a study of early T cells in non-severe SARS-CoV-2 infection. Each CDR3 protein gets one entry after TCRdb re-called the 5' RACE reads with MiXCR. The profile covers tens of thousands of distinct CDR3 sequences, with 10% to 15% appearing a single time and 16% taken by the ten largest. The specimen was whole blood. Source of these receptors: an adult who was a healthcare worker with PCR-confirmed SARS-CoV-2 infection or an uninfected control (not recorded which).

This clonotype was observed many times. The J gene is TRBJ2-3, the V gene TRBV12-5; no clear D gene. Germline CDR1 and CDR2: LGHNT and FRNRAP. The CDR3 runs to 13 residues. V lost 1 base, J lost 6 bases, and 8 bases lay in between. In nucleotides, the CDR3 is TGTGCTAGTGGTTTGGCCTTCTTGGATACGCAGTATTTT. Amino acids: CASGLAFLDTQYF.

This clonotype was seen repeatedly, ten times or more. The V call is TRBV4-3, the J call TRBJ2-1, with 14 bases that match TRBD2. The CDR3 runs to 14 residues. The V and J ends lost 5 bases and 12 bases, in that order; junction bases with no gene match: 6. The germline V gene encodes CDR1 LGHNA and CDR2 YSLEER. CDR3 DNA: TGCGCCAGCAGCGGGACTAGCGGGAGTAGAGTGCAGTTCTTC. This gives the protein CASSGTSGSRVQFF.

This clonotype was detected many times. The rearrangement joins TRBV6-2 or TRBV6-3 to TRBJ1-2; TRBD1 is a possible D gene (6 bases). Germline V gene lookup returns CDR1 MNHEY and CDR2 SVGEGT. CDR3 length: 13 amino acids. The ends were cut back, 3 bases at V and 3 bases at J, with 8 bases in the middle. In DNA form, the CDR3 reads TGTGCCAGCAGTTATGGGGGCTACTATGGCTACACCTTC. This gives the protein CASSYGGYYGYTF.

The rearrangement uses TRBV6-5 and TRBJ2-2; D is tentatively TRBD1 or TRBD2 (5 bases each). Looked up from germline, CDR1 is MNHEY and CDR2 is SVGAGI. The CDR3 loop spans 16 amino acids. The germline V and J ends were trimmed by 5 bases and 0 bases, with 13 bases remaining between them. CDR3 nucleotides: TGTGCCAGCAGTCTACCGGGGCCCGCGAACACCGGGGAGCTGTTTTTT. Translated: CASSLPGPANTGELFF.

The rearrangement uses TRBV20-1 and TRBJ2-4; TRBD1 matches at 8 bases. CDR1 DFQATT and CDR2 SNEGSKA come from the germline V gene (reference sequence). The CDR3 sequence is 15 residues long. The trim removed 6 bases at V and 2 bases at J, leaving 9 bases unmatched. CDR3 sequence: CSAVGQGMTKNIQYF. The CDR3 nucleotides are TGCAGTGCCGTCGGACAGGGCATGACCAAAAACATTCAGTACTTC.

There are a few counts of this clonotype. This chain joins TRBV11-2 and TRBJ1-4, with a tentative D call TRBD1 (5 bases). Trimming pared 3 bases from V and 7 bases from J, leaving 9 bases between. The CDR3 has 13 residues. CDR1 and CDR2 (germline): SGHAT, FQNNGV. The CDR3 DNA is TGTGCCAGCAGCTTGGGGACCAGTGAAAAACTGTTTTTT. Amino acid sequence: CASSLGTSEKLFF. Together with reference TRBV11-2 and TRBJ1-4, the CDR3 gives the full variable domain: EAGVAQSPRYKIIEKRQSVAFWCNPISGHATLYWYQQILGQGPKLLIQFQNNGVVDDSQLPKDRFSAERLKGVDSTLKIQPAKLEDSAVYLCASSLGTSEKLFFGSGTQLSVL.

This chain links TRBV18 with TRBJ2-7, with 8 positions matching TRBD2. Germline trimming cut 2 bases from V and 6 bases from J; bases unmatched to any gene: 12. The CDR3 is 16 amino acids. Germline V lookup: CDR1 KGHSH, CDR2 LQKENI. The chain's CDR3 is CASSPRPAGVTTEQYF. CDR3 bases: TGTGCCAGCTCACCAAGGCCAGCGGGAGTTACCACCGAGCAGTACTTC.

Worth noting for this clonotype: The conserved phenylalanine or tryptophan normally closing the CDR3 is absent here, so this likely arose from a read error. The chain has TRBV2 and TRBJ2-7, with a possible D match to TRBD2 (5 bases). Trimming took off 6 bases at V and 2 bases at J, with 17 bases between the two ends. Looked up from germline, CDR1 is SNHLY and CDR2 is FYNNEI. The CDR3 sequence is 15 residues long. This CDR3 reads CASRLAGSLTYEQYS. The DNA for the CDR3 is TGTGCCAGCAGGCTGGCGGGCAGCCTCACCTACGAGCAGTACTCC.

This clonotype was counted a few times. The chain employs TRBV11-2 and TRBJ1-5; possibly TRBD1 for D (6 bases). Between the trimmed V and J ends, which lost 0 bases and 7 bases, there was a span of 13 bases. CDR1 is SGHAT and CDR2 is FQNNGV in the germline V gene. This CDR3 is 15 amino acids long. This chain's CDR3 is CASSLDGEGDQPQHF. CDR3 coding DNA: TGTGCCAGCAGCTTAGATGGGGAGGGGGACCAGCCCCAGCATTTT. The full variable domain, in which reference TRBV11-2 and TRBJ1-5 provide the parts outside the CDR3, is EAGVAQSPRYKIIEKRQSVAFWCNPISGHATLYWYQQILGQGPKLLIQFQNNGVVDDSQLPKDRFSAERLKGVDSTLKIQPAKLEDSAVYLCASSLDGEGDQPQHFGDGTRLSIL.

The genes are TRBV20-1 and TRBJ1-1, with D possibly TRBD1 on 5 matching bases. V lost 0 bases to trimming and J lost 4 bases, with 12 bases between them. The length of the CDR3 is 14 residues. CDR1 and CDR2 from the germline V gene are DFQATT and SNEGSKA (reference sequence). The CDR3 DNA reads as TGCAGTGCTAGAGAATTTCAGGGAGGCACTGAAGCTTTCTTT. This encodes CSAREFQGGTEAFF.

The V gene is TRBV7-9, the J gene TRBJ2-1; the match to TRBD1 covers 11 bases. Germline values: CDR1 SEHNR, CDR2 FQNEAQ (reference sequence). The CDR3 contains 16 residues. J gave up 8 bases and V 4 bases, and 10 bases lay outside the gene matches. CDR3 amino acids: CASSSNDGQGAHEQFF. The CDR3 nucleotides are TGTGCCAGCAGCTCAAACGACGGACAGGGGGCCCATGAGCAGTTCTTC. Full variable domain (outside the CDR3, taken from reference TRBV7-9 and TRBJ2-1): DTGVSQNPRHKITKRGQNVTFRCDPISEHNRLYWYRQTLGQGPEFLTYFQNEAQLEKSRLLSDRFSAERPKGSFSTLEIQRTEQGDSAMYLCASSSNDGQGAHEQFFGPGTRLTVL.

This clonotype was picked up a small number of times. The rearrangement links TRBV12-3 or TRBV12-4 to TRBJ1-5, with D possibly being TRBD1 (6 bases). CDR3 length: 16 residues. The V end was cut by 0 bases, the J end by 0 bases, with 9 bases between. The CDR3 protein is CASSLARGVSNQPQHF. CDR3 sequence (DNA): TGTGCCAGCAGTTTAGCTAGGGGGGTTAGCAATCAGCCCCAGCATTTT.

The table lists this clonotype with many counts. This chain connects TRBV9 to TRBJ2-1, with a tentative D call TRBD1 (6 bases). The CDR3 length is 15 residues. V dropped 0 bases and J dropped 7 bases, with 14 bases sitting between them. The germline CDR1 and CDR2 sequences are SGDLS and YYNGEE. The CDR3, as DNA: TGTGCCAGCAGCGTAGGACAGGAAAATTTTAATGAGCAGTTCTTC. This codes for CASSVGQENFNEQFF.

This clonotype turned up a few times. The rearrangement uses TRBV7-2 and TRBJ1-6; no clear D gene. The CDR3 length is 13 residues. The germline V and J ends were trimmed by 1 base and 9 bases, with 7 bases remaining between them. The germline V gene encodes CDR1 SGHTA and CDR2 FQGNSA. The CDR3 region has the DNA TGTGCCAGCAGCTTAGTTGTGCGTTCACCCCTCCACTTT. This gives the protein CASSLVVRSPLHF.

This clonotype came up a few times. CDR3 in DNA: TGTGCCAGCCGCCCCCCCCAGGGACATAATTCACCCCTCCACTTT. This encodes CASRPPQGHNSPLHF. This chain joins TRBV19 and TRBJ1-6, with D perhaps matching TRBD1 (5 bases). Germline values: CDR1 LNHDA, CDR2 SQIVND (reference sequence). Deletions cut 9 bases from V and 5 bases from J, with 17 bases between. The CDR3 extends over 15 amino acids. The full variable domain, its missing parts supplied by reference TRBV19 and TRBJ1-6, is DGGITQSPKYLFRKEGQNVTLSCEQNLNHDAMYWYRQDPGQGLRLIYYSQIVNDFQKGDIAEGYSVSREKKESFPLTVTSAQKNPTAFYLCASRPPQGHNSPLHFGNGTRLTVT.

This clonotype was observed once. The genes are TRBV28 and TRBJ2-1; TRBD1 matches 9 bases. Germline V gene data show CDR1 as MDHEN and CDR2 as SYDVKM. CDR3 length: 15 amino acids. The V and J ends lost 5 bases and 7 bases, in that order; junction bases with no gene match: 9. The CDR3 region has the DNA TGTGCCAGCAGTGGATCAGGACAGGGGAGGAATGAGCAGTTCTTC. Its translation is CASSGSGQGRNEQFF.

V and J are TRBV5-1 and TRBJ1-4, with 7 bases identical to TRBD1. After removal of 0 bases from V and 7 bases from J, the junction contained 9 bases not matched to a gene. This CDR3 contains 16 residues. Germline lookup yields CDR1 SGHRS and CDR2 YFSETQ. The CDR3 sequence: CASSLAPAGTAEKLFF. In DNA form, the CDR3 reads TGCGCCAGCAGCTTGGCCCCAGCCGGGACAGCTGAAAAACTGTTTTTT.

This clonotype came up many times. This chain links TRBV28 with TRBJ2-3; D might be TRBD1 (7 bases). This CDR3 spans 14 amino acids. The V and J ends lost 4 bases and 4 bases respectively, with 12 bases between them. Germline CDR1 reads MDHEN; CDR2 reads SYDVKM. In DNA form, the CDR3 reads TGTGCCAGCAGTTCCCAGGGGGAGGCAGATACGCAGTATTTT. This sequence encodes CASSSQGEADTQYF.

This clonotype showed up many times. This chain links TRBV2 with TRBJ2-7, with D perhaps matching TRBD2 (6 bases). The CDR3 length is 13 residues. Germline V CDR1 and CDR2: SNHLY, FYNNEI. Trimming left V 8 bases short and J 4 bases short, with 15 bases between. CDR3 DNA sequence: TGTGCCAGCGCCCCTAACCGGGGGTACGAGCAGTACTTC. Residues: CASAPNRGYEQYF.

The chain joins TRBV9 to TRBJ2-7, with 7 bases lining up with TRBD1. V shed 1 base and J 6 bases; nucleotides not matched to a gene: 4. The germline V gene encodes CDR1 SGDLS and CDR2 YYNGEE. CDR3 length: 13 residues. CDR3 DNA: TGTGCCAGCAGCGTAAGGGACAGCCGCGAGCAGTACTTC. This encodes CASSVRDSREQYF.